What follows is one T cell receptor beta chain and its context. This clone was detected once. Its antigen remains undetermined. No base qualities exist here, and no much larger clone lies one base off it. These data are taken from a study of PD-1 blockade in mismatch repair-deficient tumors listed by TCRdb under 2017. Background on the whole study: Between September 2013 and September 2016, roughly 78 consecutive patients with about a dozen mismatch repair-deficient cancer types, all previously treated and progressing, were enrolled in the trial. Tumor-associated T cell clones were tracked in the peripheral blood of patients responding to PD-1 blockade by deep sequencing of TCR CDR3 regions.

Libraries were built with the immunoSEQ multiplex PCR assay. This is the immuneACCESS table as TCRdb keeps it, with only in-frame sequences that have V and J called. A part of the clones is gone; compared with another copy, unresolved V genes explain less than half, and the rest is unexplained. The sample table holds 60,000 to 75,000 clones, of which more than 70% were seen once. The ten top clones hold about 15% of the sample. For each enrolled patient, mismatch repair deficiency was established using either polymerase chain reaction or immunohistochemistry. TCR sequencing was carried out for three patients who responded to pembrolizumab therapy. The phase II trial prospectively evaluated PD-1 blockade with pembrolizumab in advanced mismatch repair-deficient cancers, independent of tissue of origin. Peripheral blood T cell samples were collected serially, before PD-1 blockade began and at several time points afterward. Blood sampling times were reported as weeks after the first pembrolizumab dose.

The paper as a whole reports these results and caveats: Tumor-resident clones, often undetectable in blood before treatment, expanded rapidly after pembrolizumab and then contracted, generally before radiologic responses.

Per the germline V gene, SGHTS is the CDR1 and YDEGEE is the CDR2. From V the trimming removes 2 bases and from J it removes 4 bases, while the gene matches leave 6 bases of the junction unaccounted for. Measured from the cysteine to the phenylalanine, the CDR3 is 15 residues long. This entry keeps only the CDR3 DNA: 45 bases, framed from base 1. This TCR came from an adult with mismatch repair-deficient cancer. The material was peripheral blood, obtained 52 weeks after starting pembrolizumab. This chain joins TRBV5-8 to TRBJ1-2; the central 9 bases match TRBD1. DNA sequence: TGTGCCAGCAGCTTTTCGGACAGGGGTGTCTATGGCTACACCTTC. Its coded protein is CASSFSDRGVYGYTF.